One sample yielded the 10 T cell receptor beta chains listed below, sequenced in a study of cytomegalovirus exposure and HLA in healthy donors. The method was immunoSEQ multiplex PCR; TCRdb's version includes in-frame clones alone and lacks a portion of them. The sample lists tens of thousands of clones, 95% to 96% seen once, with approximately 1.4% in the top ten. Sequenced sample: PBMCs. The receptors originated from a woman aged 18 to 35 in good health and CMV-seronegative.

In DNA, the CDR3 is TGTGCCAGCAGCTTAGTCTTGACAGATACGCAGTATTTT. This codes for CASSLVLTDTQYF. The chain uses TRBV7-7 and TRBJ2-3; D call uncertain. There are 13 residues in the CDR3. Germline lookup yields CDR1 SSHAT and CDR2 FNYEAQ (reference sequence). Between the trimmed V and J ends, which lost 1 base and 3 bases, there was a span of 5 bases.

The chain employs TRBV9 and TRBJ2-1; TRBD2 aligns across 7 bases. Germline values: CDR1 SGDLS, CDR2 YYNGEE. There are 17 residues in the CDR3. V shed 6 bases, J shed 5 bases, and the junction held 17 bases outside the gene matches. CDR3 region: CASKAPTGLADHNEQFF. DNA of the CDR3: TGTGCCAGCAAGGCCCCCACCGGGCTAGCGGATCACAATGAGCAGTTCTTC.

The rearrangement uses TRBV9 and TRBJ1-5, with a weak D call TRBD1 (5 bases). The length of the CDR3 is 15 residues. Trimming cost V 0 bases and J 5 bases, with 12 bases left between them. CDR1 and CDR2 (germline): SGDLS, YYNGEE. CDR3 amino acids: CASSVVRGWDQPQHF. CDR3 in DNA: TGTGCCAGCAGCGTAGTAAGGGGATGGGATCAGCCCCAGCATTTT.

The chain is built from TRBV10-3 and TRBJ2-7; 9 bases align to TRBD2. Germline V gene data show CDR1 as ENHRY and CDR2 as SYGVKD. V shed 6 bases, J shed 3 bases, and the junction held 3 bases outside the gene matches. CDR3 length: 13 residues. The CDR3 DNA is TGTGCCATCAGGGGTAGCGGGGGCTACGAGCAGTACTTC. Its translation is CAIRGSGGYEQYF.

This rearrangement joins TRBV9 to TRBJ2-1; 9 nucleotides line up with TRBD2. The length of the CDR3 is 15 residues. J lost 8 bases, V lost 4 bases, and 10 bases had no gene match. CDR1 is SGDLS and CDR2 is YYNGEE in the germline V gene. CDR3 amino acids: CASSTSGRLFDEQFF. In DNA form, the CDR3 reads TGTGCCAGCAGCACGAGCGGGAGGCTTTTCGATGAGCAGTTCTTC.

CDR3 sequence reads: CASIRRDTGELFF. CDR3 coding DNA: TGTGCCAGTATCCGTCGGGACACCGGGGAGCTGTTTTTT. This chain uses TRBV19 with TRBJ2-2; no firm D call. CDR3 length: 13 amino acids. V was trimmed by 7 bases and J by 3 bases, leaving 9 bases between them. Germline loops: CDR1 LNHDA, CDR2 SQIVND (reference sequence).

The chain has TRBV7-9 and TRBJ2-1; 7 bases line up with TRBD2. Per the germline V gene, CDR1 is SEHNR and CDR2 is FQNEAQ (reference sequence). Germline trimming cut 3 bases from V and 6 bases from J; bases unmatched to any gene: 14. The CDR3 sequence is 17 residues long. The CDR3 nucleotides read TGTGCCAGCAGCTTCTCCCCGGGGAGGGGAGCCGCCAATGAGCAGTTCTTC. Protein sequence: CASSFSPGRGAANEQFF. The full variable domain, in which reference TRBV7-9 and TRBJ2-1 provide the parts outside the CDR3, is DTGVSQNPRHKITKRGQNVTFRCDPISEHNRLYWYRQTLGQGPEFLTYFQNEAQLEKSRLLSDRFSAERPKGSFSTLEIQRTEQGDSAMYLCASSFSPGRGAANEQFFGPGTRLTVL.

The J gene is TRBJ1-5, the V gene TRBV7-5; TRBD1 is taken as the D call from the table, unchecked against the DNA. TRBV7-5 has pseudogene status. The CDR3 runs to 15 residues. The CDR3 here is CARSLAGTCSGPQHF. The CDR3 nucleotides are TGTGCCAGAAGCTTAGCGGGGACATGTTCGGGCCCCCAGCATTTT.

V is TRBV2 and J is TRBJ2-4; TRBD2 aligns across 13 bases. The V segment lost 10 bases and the J segment 1 base; nucleotides outside the gene matches: 13. Germline CDR1 is SNHLY and CDR2 is FYNNEI. The CDR3 spans 18 residues. The CDR3 sequence: CATHSGTSGMGAKNIQYF. Written as DNA, the CDR3 is TGTGCCACGCATTCCGGGACTAGCGGGATGGGGGCCAAAAACATTCAGTACTTC.

This clone was counted a single time. The V gene is TRBV7-9, the J gene TRBJ2-1, with 9 bases lining up with TRBD2. Germline CDR1 is SEHNR and CDR2 is FQNEAQ (reference sequence). The CDR3 runs 14 residues. V lost 5 bases and J lost 6; bases outside the gene matches: 5. CDR3 amino acids: CASSAPSGINEQFF. The CDR3 DNA sequence: TGTGCCAGCAGCGCGCCTAGCGGGATCAATGAGCAGTTCTTC.